A selection of T cell receptor beta chains follows, all from one sample in a study of T cell responses to AZD1222 COVID-19 vaccine. Assay used: immunoSEQ multiplex PCR; TCRdb lists only in-frame clones, some missing. The sample consists of 200,000 or so clones, roughly 92% of them appearing once. Sequencing was performed on peripheral blood, taken 28 days after the second AZD1222 dose. These receptors all stem from an adult who received the AZD1222 COVID-19 vaccine. Each CDR3 is given with its conserved first and last residue. A D gene is named only where the DNA matches it firmly. Size values are once, few and many counts, or a class for expanded clones, and some rows have none.

TRBJ2-2	few	TRBD2	TRBV7-2	TGTGCCAGCAGCCCCCGGACTAGCGGCGTTACCGGGGAGCTGTTTTTT	CASSPRTSGVTGELFF
TRBJ2-7	.	.	TRBV5-4	TGTGCCAGCAGCTGGAGACTGCAGCGGCGCCCCTACGAGCAGTACTTC	CASSWRLQRRPYEQYF
TRBJ1-5	.	.	TRBV19	TGTGCCAGTAGTTGGGTTGGTCAGCCCCAGCATTTT	CASSWVGQPQHF
TRBJ1-6	.	.	TRBV3-1/TRBV3-2	TGTGCCAGCAGCCAAGATGGGCGGGCTAGGGGGCCCCTCCACTTT	CASSQDGRARGPLHF
TRBJ1-4	.	.	TRBV29-1	TGCAGCGTCGCCAGGGATCCGGGGAACAATGAAAAACTGTTTTTT	CSVARDPGNNEKLFF
TRBJ1-6	.	.	TRBV5-1	TGCGCCAGCAGCGGGGAGGGTGCCTTGAATTCACCCCTCCACTTT	CASSGEGALNSPLHF
TRBJ1-2	once	TRBD1	TRBV5-8	TGTGCCAGCAGTTTTAGACAGGGGAGAAGCTATGGCTACACCTTC	CASSFRQGRSYGYTF
TRBJ1-1	.	.	TRBV6-5	TGTGCCAGCAGCGGCGGGGGGACGAACACTGAAGCTTTCTTT	CASSGGGTNTEAFF
TRBJ1-2	.	.	TRBV16	TGTGCCAGCAGCCCGACAGGATACGATGGCTACACCTTC	CASSPTGYDGYTF
TRBJ2-7	.	.	TRBV6-2/TRBV6-3	TGTGCCAGCAGTTATTTAACCTACGAGCAGTACTTC	CASSYLTYEQYF
TRBJ1-2	.	TRBD1	TRBV18	TGTGCCAGCTCACCAGGAGGGACAGGGAATGGCTACACCTTC	CASSPGGTGNGYTF
TRBJ2-3	.	.	TRBV30	TGTGCCTGGAGCCTGCGGGGACTTAGGGCGAGGGATACGCAGTATTTT	CAWSLRGLRARDTQYF
TRBJ1-4	.	.	TRBV14	TGTGCCAGCAGCCAAGGCGGTGAAAAACTGTTTTTT	CASSQGGEKLFF
TRBJ1-4	.	.	TRBV19	TGTGCCAGTAGTATAGGGGAAGGAATCGGGGAAAAACTGTTTTTT	CASSIGEGIGEKLFF
TRBJ2-7	.	.	TRBV2	TGTGCCAGCAGTCAGGCTTACGAGCAGTACTTC	CASSQAYEQYF
TRBJ2-2	.	TRBD1	TRBV10-2	TGCGCCAGCAGAGCAACAGGGGGACACGGGGAGCTGTTTTTT	CASRATGGHGELFF
TRBJ1-2	.	.	TRBV12-3/TRBV12-4	TGTGCCAGCAGATTTAACAGGGAGCCCTACACCTTC	CASRFNREPYTF
TRBJ2-7	.	.	TRBV7-8	TGTGCCAGCAGCTGGGGCCCAATGGATTCCTACGAGCAGTACTTC	CASSWGPMDSYEQYF
TRBJ2-1	.	TRBD2	TRBV7-9	TGTGCCAGCAGCTTAAGGACTAGCCTAGATGAGCAGTTCTTC	CASSLRTSLDEQFF
TRBJ1-1	.	.	TRBV9	TGTGCCAGCAGCCCAACGGGCTGGAACCCTGAAGCTTTCTTT	CASSPTGWNPEAFF
TRBJ2-5	.	.	TRBV15	TGTGCCACCAGCAGAGGGGGGGGAACAGGGGAGGAGACCCAGTACTTC	CATSRGGGTGEETQYF
TRBJ1-6	.	.	TRBV9	TGTGCCAGCAGCGTAGGGGGGGTTTCGGGATCACCCCTCCACTTT	CASSVGGVSGSPLHF
TRBJ2-2	once	.	TRBV2	TGTGCCAGCAGACAGACACCTAACACCGGGGAGCTGTTTTTT	CASRQTPNTGELFF
TRBJ1-3	.	TRBD1	TRBV12-3/TRBV12-4	TGTGCCAGCAGGGCGGGACAGGGAAACACCATATATTTT	CASRAGQGNTIYF
TRBJ1-1	.	.	TRBV5-1	TGCGCCAGCAGCTTACTACAGGGTTTGAACACTGAAGCTTTCTTT	CASSLLQGLNTEAFF
TRBJ2-7	.	.	TRBV3-1/TRBV3-2	TGTGCCAGCAGCCCCGGACAGCCCTACGAGCAGTACTTC	CASSPGQPYEQYF
TRBJ2-1	.	.	TRBV5-1	TGCGCCAGCAGCTTGTCGGCGGACAATGAGCAGTTCTTC	CASSLSADNEQFF
TRBJ1-2	.	.	TRBV9	TGTGCCAGCAGCACGCACCCCCAGGTGGGCTATGGCTACACCTTC	CASSTHPQVGYGYTF
TRBJ1-2	.	.	TRBV6-5	TGTGCCAGCAGTTACTCGGTTATCGGGGGGGGCTATGGCTACACCTTC	CASSYSVIGGGYGYTF
TRBJ2-7	once	.	TRBV5-1	TGCGCCAGCAGCTTGAGTGGAGGGCCCTACGAGCAGTACTTC	CASSLSGGPYEQYF
TRBJ1-2	.	TRBD1	TRBV2	TGTGCCAGCAGTGATGACAGGGGGTATGGCTACACCTTC	CASSDDRGYGYTF
TRBJ1-2	.	.	TRBV3-1/TRBV3-2	TGTGCCAGCAGCTCCGACAGGAATCACTATGGCTACACCTTC	CASSSDRNHYGYTF
TRBJ1-2	.	.	TRBV6-5	TGTGCCAGCAGTTACGTGACAAAGGGTCCTTACGGCTACACCTTC	CASSYVTKGPYGYTF
TRBJ1-2	.	.	TRBV28	TGTGCCAGCAGTCAAGGAGGGCCGCCGAGCTACACCTTC	CASSQGGPPSYTF
TRBJ2-2	.	.	TRBV9	TGTGCCAGCAGCGTAGCCCCAGGCCCGAACACCGGGGAGCTGTTTTTT	CASSVAPGPNTGELFF
TRBJ2-5	.	TRBD1	TRBV3-1/TRBV3-2	TGTGCCAGCAGCCAAGCTTCAGGACAGGGGTACTTC	CASSQASGQGYF
TRBJ1-1	.	.	TRBV2	TGTGCCAGCGGAAAAGGGGGAGGGGGTGAAGCTTTCTTT	CASGKGGGGEAFF
TRBJ1-1	.	.	TRBV2	TGTGCCAGCAGTCGGGACTGGAACACTGAAGCTTTCTTT	CASSRDWNTEAFF
TRBJ2-2	once	TRBD2	TRBV7-6	TGTGCCAGCAGCTTAGTTCCAGCGGGGGGTAGCGGCACCGGGGAGCTGTTTTTT	CASSLVPAGGSGTGELFF
TRBJ2-1	.	TRBD2	TRBV7-6	TGTGCCAGCAGCTTAGCGGGGACTAGGGCCCAAGCGACTGCCAATGAGCAGTTCTTC	CASSLAGTRAQATANEQFF
TRBJ2-2	.	.	TRBV3-1/TRBV3-2	TGTGCCAGCAGCCAAGTACAGGCGGGCGGGGAGCTGTTTTTT	CASSQVQAGGELFF
TRBJ1-1	.	.	TRBV5-4	TGTGCCAGCAGAGCACAGGACACTGAAGCTTTCTTT	CASRAQDTEAFF
TRBJ1-5	few	TRBD1	TRBV18	TGTGCCAGCTCACCGGGACAGTCCAATCAGCCCCAGCATTTT	CASSPGQSNQPQHF
TRBJ1-1	.	.	TRBV7-6	TGTGCCAGCAGCATACGACCGGGTCCGAACACTGAAGCTTTCTTT	CASSIRPGPNTEAFF
TRBJ1-6	.	.	TRBV30	TGTGCCTGGAGTGTAGGATCACCCCTCCACTTT	CAWSVGSPLHF
TRBJ1-1	.	.	TRBV5-1	TGCGCCAGCAGCCTCAGCCTGAACACTGAAGCTTTCTTT	CASSLSLNTEAFF
TRBJ2-1	.	TRBD1	TRBV5-8	TGTGCCAGAGCCCCGGGACAGGGGGGAGGCAATGAGCAGTTCTTC	CARAPGQGGGNEQFF
TRBJ1-1	.	.	TRBV29-1	TGCAGCGCAATCACAGAGAACACTGAAGCTTTCTTT	CSAITENTEAFF
TRBJ2-7	.	.	TRBV6-5	TGTGCCAGCCGGGATCCCTCAGGCGAGCAGTACTTC	CASRDPSGEQYF
TRBJ1-2	.	.	TRBV7-2	TGTGCCAGCAGCTTGAGATCCTATGGCTACACCTTC	CASSLRSYGYTF
TRBJ1-3	.	.	TRBV7-8	TGTGCCAGCAGCACACTAATCTCTGGAAACACCATATATTTT	CASSTLISGNTIYF
TRBJ1-6	.	TRBD1	TRBV19	TGTGCCAGTAGTGGGGACAGGGGGCCGCTATCACCCCTCCACTTT	CASSGDRGPLSPLHF
TRBJ2-5	.	TRBD2	TRBV9	TGTGCCAGCAGCGCTCCGACTAGCGGGGGGGCTCTGACCCAGTACTTC	CASSAPTSGGALTQYF
TRBJ1-2	.	.	TRBV7-2	TGTGCCAGCAGCTTAGATACTCAAAAATTTGGCGGCTACACCTTC	CASSLDTQKFGGYTF
TRBJ2-1	.	TRBD2	TRBV7-9	TGTGCCAGCAGCGTACCGGGACTAGCGGGGGCCGGGGGCAATGAGCAGTTCTTC	CASSVPGLAGAGGNEQFF
TRBJ2-1	.	.	TRBV27	TGTGCCAGCAATATACGACGCGCGGGTGACAATGAGCAGTTCTTC	CASNIRRAGDNEQFF